The table lists the clone carrying this T cell receptor (beta chain) with many counts. Its antigen is unknown. The sample originates from a study of early T cells in non-severe SARS-CoV-2 infection. In the study overall: It was bulk RNA from unsorted whole blood that was sequenced, and the chains were unpaired. Study-level points and caveats: CD4 and private specificities were missed by VDJdb matching, which favored anti-spike CD8 responses.

Attached unique molecular identifiers marked individual cDNA molecules. Using its own MiXCR run on the 5' RACE reads, TCRdb lists one record per CDR3 protein. Of about 71,000 distinct CDR3 sequences detected, roughly an eighth appear once; the ten largest clones hold around an eighth. The sequencing input was whole blood. The clonotype comes from an adult who was a healthcare worker with PCR-confirmed SARS-CoV-2 infection or an uninfected control (not recorded which).

The CDR3 nucleotides read TGTGCCAGCAGCTCGGGTAAAGGGTCCTACGAGCAGTACTTC. The encoded protein is CASSSGKGSYEQYF. The chain combines TRBV7-6 with TRBJ2-7, with D hard to call. Germline CDR1 and CDR2: SGHVS and FNYEAQ. Trimming took 4 bases from V and 1 from J, leaving 11 bases between them. This CDR3 comprises 14 residues.